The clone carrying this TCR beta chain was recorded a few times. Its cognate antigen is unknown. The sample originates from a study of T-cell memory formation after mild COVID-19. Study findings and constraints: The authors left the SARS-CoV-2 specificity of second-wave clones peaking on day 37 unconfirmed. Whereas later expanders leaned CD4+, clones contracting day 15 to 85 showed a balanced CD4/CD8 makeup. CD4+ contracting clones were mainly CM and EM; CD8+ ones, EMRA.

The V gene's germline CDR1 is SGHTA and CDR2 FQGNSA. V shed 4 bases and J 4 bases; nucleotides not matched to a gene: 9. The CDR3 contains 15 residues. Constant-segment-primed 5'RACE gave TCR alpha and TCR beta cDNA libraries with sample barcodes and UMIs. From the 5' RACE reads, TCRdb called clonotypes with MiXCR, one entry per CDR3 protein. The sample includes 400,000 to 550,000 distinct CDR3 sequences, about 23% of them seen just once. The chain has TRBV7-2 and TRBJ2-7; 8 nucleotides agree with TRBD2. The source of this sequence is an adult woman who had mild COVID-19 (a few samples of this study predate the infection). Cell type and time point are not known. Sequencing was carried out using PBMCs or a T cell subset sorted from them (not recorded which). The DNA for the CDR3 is TGTGCCAGCAGCTCGGATCGGGGGGGGCAATACGAGCAGTACTTC. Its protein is CASSSDRGGQYEQYF.